This T cell receptor beta chain stems from a study of regulatory T cells in long-lasting Graves disease. Study results and limitations: Persistent disease preferred TRBV28, TRBJ1-2 and TRBJ2-5.

Building the TCR beta libraries relied on iRepertoire HTBI primers, and CDR3 regions underwent Arm-PCR. Each CDR3 protein gets one entry after TCRdb re-called the multiplex PCR reads with MiXCR. The sample includes 200,000 to 250,000 distinct CDR3 sequences, around 20% of them seen just once. Germline assignment: CDR1 GTSNPN and CDR2 SVGIG (reference sequence). The length of the CDR3 is 14 residues. Trimming took 2 bases from V and 8 from J, leaving 13 bases between them. This clonotype has at least ten counts. What it binds is unknown. Regarding time point: newly diagnosed GD, antithyroid drugs for less than 3 months. PBMC-extracted RNA yielded the TCR library. Peripheral blood, around 9.7 milliliters per patient, was collected in EDTA tubes.

This TCR came from a female donor with Graves disease. This sequence joins TRBV30 and TRBJ1-6; D is ambiguous. This specimen consisted of peripheral blood mononuclear cells (PBMCs), obtained at new diagnosis, from a patient treated with antithyroid drugs. In DNA form, the CDR3 reads TGTGCCTGGAGTTTGGGCAGCAATCATTCACCCCTCCACTTT. Its translation is CAWSLGSNHSPLHF. The full variable domain, its missing parts supplied by reference TRBV30 and TRBJ1-6, is SQTIHQWPATLVQPVGSPLSLECTVEGTSNPNLYWYRQAAGRGLQLLFYSVGIGQISSEVPQNLSASRPQDRQFILSSKKLLLSDSGFYLCAWSLGSNHSPLHFGNGTRLTVT.